This T cell receptor (beta chain) was sequenced for a study of blood T cell repertoires in COVID-19. For the study at large: COVID-19 samples, acute and convalescent, were from the United States, Italy and Spain. The cDNA or gDNA used as material had been derived from T cells, B-cell-depleted T cells, or PBMCs.

Clones were sequenced by immunoSEQ multiplex PCR, and TCRdb holds only the in-frame ones, with some missing. The sample has 250,000 to 400,000 clones; about 91% are singletons. V gave up 6 bases and J gave up 4 bases; unmatched junction bases: 4. The germline V gene encodes CDR1 LNHDA and CDR2 SQIVND (reference sequence). The CDR3 runs 15 residues. What was sequenced was peripheral blood. The source of this sequence is a woman aged 25 to 45 with COVID-19, enrolled during active disease. This chain connects TRBV19 to TRBJ2-5; 14 bases agree with TRBD2. The CDR3 nucleotides are TGTGCCAGTAGAAGACTAGCGGGGGGGGGAGAGACCCAGTACTTC. Protein: CASRRLAGGGETQYF.